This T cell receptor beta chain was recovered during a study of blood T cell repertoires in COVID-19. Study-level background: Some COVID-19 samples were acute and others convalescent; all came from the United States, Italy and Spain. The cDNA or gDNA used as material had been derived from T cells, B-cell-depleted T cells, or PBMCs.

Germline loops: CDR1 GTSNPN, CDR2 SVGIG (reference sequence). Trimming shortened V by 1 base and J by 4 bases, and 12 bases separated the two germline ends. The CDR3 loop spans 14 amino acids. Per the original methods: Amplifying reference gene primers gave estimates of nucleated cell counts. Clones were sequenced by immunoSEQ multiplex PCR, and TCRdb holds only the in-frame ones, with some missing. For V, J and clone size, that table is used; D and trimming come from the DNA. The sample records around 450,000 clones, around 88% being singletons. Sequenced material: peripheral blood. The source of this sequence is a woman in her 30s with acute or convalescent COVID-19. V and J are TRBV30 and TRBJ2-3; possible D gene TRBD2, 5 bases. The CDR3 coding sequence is TGTGCCTGGAGTGAGGGAGAGGAGGCAGATACGCAGTATTTT. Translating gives CAWSEGEEADTQYF. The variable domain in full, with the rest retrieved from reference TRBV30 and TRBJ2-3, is SQTIHQWPATLVQPVGSPLSLECTVEGTSNPNLYWYRQAAGRGLQLLFYSVGIGQISSEVPQNLSASRPQDRQFILSSKKLLLSDSGFYLCAWSEGEEADTQYFGPGTRLTVL.